A single sample is the source of the 22 T cell receptor beta chains below, sequenced in a study of T cells in women clearing cervical HPV infection. The assay was immunoSEQ multiplex PCR, and TCRdb's table has in-frame clones only and misses some. The sample holds 11,000 to 15,000 clones. The sequenced material came from blood buffy coat. The source is a woman between 18 and 69 years old with a cervical HPV16 infection that either progressed to CIN3+ or cleared (not recorded which).

Comment on this clone: The missing CDR3 end, 3 residues past where the read stops, is filled in from the germline J gene. This chain connects TRBV7-9 to TRBJ2-1, with TRBD1 as a possible D gene (5 bases). V gave up 1 base and J gave up 4 bases, with 8 bases separating them. CDR1 is SEHNR, CDR2 FQNEAQ, per germline (reference sequence). The CDR3 has 14 amino acids. The covered CDR3 bases are TGTGCCAGCAGCTTAGTGACAGCTTACAATGAG. This encodes CASSLVTAYNE. The full CDR3 reads CASSLVTAYNEQFF.

A word on this clone: The sequenced fragment ends 3 residues before the CDR3 boundary, so the rest is inferred from the germline J gene. The V call is TRBV6-4, the J call TRBJ2-3; 9 bases line up with TRBD2. V lost 7 bases and J lost 0; bases outside the gene matches: 5. Germline CDR1 and CDR2: MRHNA and SNTAGT. The CDR3 runs to 15 residues. The covered CDR3 bases are TGTGCCAGCACACGCGGGGGGGCTAGCACAGATACG. As protein: CASTRGGASTDT. The complete CDR3 reads CASTRGGASTDTQYF.

Points on this clone: The read halts 3 residues ahead of the CDR3 end, with the missing end drawn from the germline J gene. The chain couples TRBV7-9 to TRBJ2-3; D perhaps matches TRBD2 (7 bases). Germline V gene sequence: CDR1 SEHNR, CDR2 FQNEAQ (reference sequence). The CDR3 has 13 residues. The CDR3 loop reads CASSAGEGETQYF. The CDR3 DNA, read in part, is TGTGCCAGCAGCGCAGGGGAGGGGGAGACG.

With respect to this clone: The CDR3 is cut off 3 residues early in the read; its end comes from the germline J gene. The chain combines TRBV23-1 with TRBJ1-2; possible D gene TRBD1, 6 bases. TRBV23-1 is assigned to the ORF class and has an uncertain function. CDR3 length equals 17 residues. The CDR3 here is CASSQFHSGGGRSDYTF. CDR3 DNA, as far as it was read: TGCGCCAGCAGTCAATTCCATAGCGGGGGCGGTAGGTCAGAC.

Comments on this clone: The read ends 3 residues shy of where the CDR3 ends; the end is completed using the germline J gene. V gene TRBV5-1 combines with J gene TRBJ2-3; D is perhaps TRBD2 (6 bases). The CDR3 is 16 amino acids. Trimming pared 6 bases from V and 1 base from J, leaving 18 bases between. Germline V gives CDR1 SGHRS, CDR2 YFSETQ. This CDR3 reads CASTSRGAPRTDTQYF. CDR3 DNA, as far as it was read: TGCGCCAGCACTTCGCGCGGGGCTCCTCGCACAGATACG.

As for this clone: The CDR3 extends 3 residues past the end of the read, so its final part is completed from the germline J gene. The chain carries TRBV15 and TRBJ2-5; D gene uncertain. The CDR3 has 13 residues. Germline V gives CDR1 LNHNV, CDR2 YYDKDF (reference sequence). V was cut by 0 bases and J by 2 bases, with 4 bases left in between. CDR3: CATSRDPQETQYF. The CDR3 bases that were read are TGTGCCACCAGCAGAGATCCGCAAGAGACC.

A note on this clone: The CDR3 end lies 3 residues beyond the end of the read and is filled in from the germline J gene. The V gene is TRBV12-5, the J gene TRBJ2-5, with D perhaps TRBD2 (6 bases). CDR1 is LGHNT and CDR2 is FRNRAP in the germline V gene. The CDR3 consists of 14 residues. The ends were cut back, 5 bases at V and 7 bases at J, with 17 bases in the middle. CDR3: CASGTGLRSGTQYF. The DNA read from the CDR3 is TGTGCTAGTGGTACGGGACTGAGGTCAGGGACC.

Details on this clone: The read terminates 3 residues before the CDR3 end, so the remaining end is supplied by the germline J gene. The V gene is TRBV14, the J gene TRBJ2-7, with D hard to call. CDR1 is SGHDN and CDR2 is FVKESK in the germline V gene. The CDR3 totals 15 residues. Trimming pared 1 base from V and 6 bases from J, leaving 16 bases between. The CDR3 spells CASSQGSSLGSEQYF. The CDR3 bases that were read are TGTGCCAGCAGCCAAGGGAGTAGTCTGGGCTCCGAG.

Turning to this clone: Read data end 3 residues before the CDR3 end; the end is taken from the germline J gene. The chain has TRBV6-1 and TRBJ2-3, with TRBD1 matching over 8 bases. From germline, CDR1 is MNHNS and CDR2 SASEGT. The CDR3 is 15 amino acids. The CDR3 loop is CASSVGTGGVRPQYF. Incomplete CDR3 DNA: TGTGCCAGCAGTGTTGGGACAGGTGGGGTTCGGCCG.

With regard to this clone: The CDR3 end lies 3 residues beyond the end of the read and is filled in from the germline J gene. The chain joins TRBV20-1 to TRBJ2-2, with a tentative D call TRBD2 (6 bases). Germline V gives CDR1 DFQATT, CDR2 SNEGSKA (reference sequence). V dropped 0 bases and J dropped 6 bases, with 17 bases sitting between them. The CDR3 sequence is 16 residues long. CDR3 DNA, as far as it was read: TGCAGTGCTAGAGATCACGGGGGTTTAGATTCCGGGGAG. Protein: CSARDHGGLDSGE. The entire CDR3 is CSARDHGGLDSGELFF.

A word on this clone: The CDR3 extends 3 residues past the end of the read, so its final part is completed from the germline J gene. V usage is TRBV20-1 and J usage is TRBJ2-5, with 7 nucleotides matching TRBD1. The germline gives CDR1 DFQATT, CDR2 SNEGSKA (reference sequence). V trimming: 2 bases; J trimming: 5 bases; junction bases outside the gene matches: 5. The CDR3 is made up of 13 amino acids. The CDR3 DNA, read in part, is TGCAGTGCTAGACGGGACAGTAGGGAGACC. It specifies CSARRDSRET. The entire CDR3 protein reads CSARRDSRETQYF.

In regard to this clone: Read sequence stops 3 residues before the CDR3 end, and the germline J gene provides the missing end. This chain connects TRBV6-2 or TRBV6-3 to TRBJ1-1, with D perhaps matching TRBD1 (5 bases). V was clipped by 5 bases and J by 3 bases, with 13 bases between them. The CDR3 length is 14 residues. Germline CDR1 MNHEY, CDR2 SVGEGT. The CDR3 sequence: CASSPDNQHTEAFF. CDR3 DNA, as far as it was read: TGTGCCAGCAGTCCGGACAATCAACACACTGAA.

A remark on this clone: The CDR3 end lies 3 residues beyond the end of the read and is filled in from the germline J gene. V usage is TRBV25-1 and J usage is TRBJ1-6; possible D gene TRBD1, 6 bases. Germline V lookup: CDR1 MGHDK, CDR2 SYGVNS. Trimming stripped 2 bases from V and 10 bases from J, with 15 bases between. This CDR3 comprises 15 residues. The CDR3 reads CASSETPGDSSPLHF. The part of the CDR3 DNA that was read is TGTGCCAGCAGTGAAACGCCAGGGGATTCATCACCC.

Considering frequency, this clone is medium-sized (0.01 to 0.1%). The observed sequence ends 3 residues before the CDR3 terminus, with the missing tail filled in from the germline J gene. The chain is built from TRBV5-1 and TRBJ2-2; D call uncertain. The germline V and J ends were trimmed by 5 bases and 1 base, with 9 bases remaining between them. The germline gives CDR1 SGHRS, CDR2 YFSETQ. The CDR3 extends over 14 amino acids. The DNA read from the CDR3 is TGCGCCAGCAGGTCGCAGTGGAACACCGGGGAG. Translated: CASRSQWNTGE. The CDR3 as a whole reads CASRSQWNTGELFF.

Remarks on this clone: The observed sequence ends 3 residues before the CDR3 terminus, with the missing tail filled in from the germline J gene. V gene TRBV10-1 combines with J gene TRBJ2-7, with D maybe TRBD1 (7 bases). The CDR3 has 15 residues. In germline, CDR1 is WNHNN, CDR2 SYGVQD (reference sequence). Deletions cut 4 bases from V and 3 bases from J, with 16 bases between. This CDR3 is CASSGPGTAGYEQYF. The CDR3 DNA, read in part, is TGCGCCAGCAGTGGACCCGGGACAGCGGGCTACGAG.

As to this clone: The read is 3 residues too short to cover the CDR3 end, so that end is filled in from the germline J gene. This chain joins TRBV28 and TRBJ2-7, with 8 bases matching TRBD2. Germline V CDR1 and CDR2: MDHEN, SYDVKM. The V gene end was trimmed by 2 bases and the J gene end by 2 bases; junction bases not matched to a gene: 8. The CDR3 extends over 16 amino acids. The CDR3 DNA, read in part, is TGTGCCAGCAGTTTAGGCGGGGGGCCCCTTACCTACGAG. It yields the protein CASSLGGGPLTYE. The full CDR3 is CASSLGGGPLTYEQYF.

A word on this clone: A read error may account for a junction end that differs from germline. The read ends 3 residues early relative to the CDR3; the germline J gene fills the gap. The identical CDR3 is also encoded by other nucleotide sequences in the sample. The rearrangement uses TRBV2 and TRBJ2-3; D is unresolved. Germline-derived CDR1 and CDR2 are SNHLY and FYNNEI. The CDR3 consists of 14 residues. CDR3 loop: CASSENDSNQPQYF. The CDR3 bases that were read are TGTGCTAGCAGTGAAAATGATAGCAATCAGCCG.

On this clone: The read terminates 3 residues ahead of where the CDR3 ends, so the germline J gene completes it. The J gene is TRBJ1-2, the V gene TRBV4-1; D is possibly TRBD1 (5 bases). Trimming left V 3 bases short and J 4 bases short, with 15 bases between. Germline V lookup: CDR1 MGHRA, CDR2 YSYEKL. The CDR3 is 15 residues long. The part of the CDR3 DNA that was read is TGCGCCAGCAGCCACGGGGTATGGGGGGGCTATGGC. Translated, it gives CASSHGVWGGYG. The whole CDR3 sequence is CASSHGVWGGYGYTF.

The chain's CDR3 is CASSLLAPTDTQYF. The CDR3 DNA, read in part, is TGTGCCAGCAGCCTACTAGCGCCGACAGATACG. The chain is built from TRBV7-6 and TRBJ2-3; 7 bases line up with TRBD2. With the read ending 3 residues before the CDR3 end, the germline J gene is used to fill in that end. Germline CDR1 SGHVS, CDR2 FNYEAQ. The CDR3 extends over 14 amino acids. V was pared by 5 bases and J by 3 bases, with 5 bases of the junction left unmatched. Based on the CDR3 plus reference TRBV7-6 and TRBJ2-3, the full variable domain is GAGVSQSPRYKVTKRGQDVALRCDPISGHVSLYWYRQALGQGPEFLTYFNYEAQQDKSGLPNDRFSAERPEGSISTLTIQRTEQRDSAMYRCASSLLAPTDTQYFGPGTRLTVL.

By frequency, this clone registers medium-sized. With the read ending 3 residues before the CDR3 end, the germline J gene is used to fill in that end. This sequence joins TRBV4-2 and TRBJ2-4; 12 nucleotides match TRBD2. CDR3 length: 21 amino acids. Losses at the gene ends were 4 bases for V and 4 bases for J; bases not matched to a gene: 20. CDR1 LGHNA and CDR2 YNFKEQ come from the germline V gene. CDR3 DNA (partial): TGTGCCAGCAGCCCTAGACTAGCGGGGGAAGGCTTATACTCATGGAAAAACATT. This translates into CASSPRLAGEGLYSWKNI. The whole CDR3 reads CASSPRLAGEGLYSWKNIQYF.

For this clone: The read terminates 3 residues before the CDR3 end, so the remaining end is supplied by the germline J gene. The genes are TRBV5-6 and TRBJ1-5, with D unclear. V was shortened by 2 bases and J by 3 bases, with 6 bases between the two germline ends. Germline V gene sequence: CDR1 SGHDT, CDR2 YYEEEE. This CDR3 is built from 13 residues. The DNA read from the CDR3 is TGTGCCAGCAGCTTTGGGCCCAATCAGCCC. It translates to CASSFGPNQP. The CDR3, in full, reads CASSFGPNQPQHF.

Points on this clone: The DNA ends 3 residues before the CDR3 does, and the rest of the CDR3 is filled in from the germline J gene. The gene calls are TRBV6-1 and TRBJ2-3; D not resolved. The length of the CDR3 is 15 residues. CDR1 is MNHNS, CDR2 SASEGT, per germline. Deletions cut 2 bases from V and 2 bases from J, with 11 bases between. The CDR3 DNA, read in part, is TGTGCCAGCAGTGAAATGTCCTTCCCCACAGATACG. Translation: CASSEMSFPTDT. From start to end, the CDR3 is CASSEMSFPTDTQYF.